A selection of T cell receptor beta chains follows, all from one sample in a study of blood T cell repertoires in COVID-19. TCRdb's copy holds only in-frame clones and misses some; the assay was immunoSEQ multiplex PCR. The sample includes some 94,000 clones, around 90% of them seen just once. Sequencing was carried out using peripheral blood. The source of these receptors is a woman aged 60-75 years with COVID-19, enrolled during active disease. The CDR3 runs from the conserved cysteine through the conserved F or W. D genes are given only for firm matches. Expanded clones get a size class; other rows say once, few or many, or leave the size out.

>-|TRBV5-1|TRBJ2-5|-
CASSFLQETQYF
TGCGCCAGCAGCTTCCTCCAAGAGACCCAGTACTTC
>-|TRBV19|TRBJ2-1|TRBD2
CASSIVAGGVGSYNEQFF
TGTGCCAGTAGTATAGTAGCGGGGGGGGTTGGGTCCTACAATGAGCAGTTCTTC
>-|TRBV7-3|TRBJ2-5|TRBD1
CASSRTGVGETQYF
TGTGCCAGCAGCAGGACAGGGGTTGGGGAGACCCAGTACTTC
>-|TRBV7-2|TRBJ2-7|-
CASSHRTGSSYEQYF
TGTGCCAGCAGCCATCGGACGGGGAGCTCCTACGAGCAGTACTTC
>-|TRBV6-5|TRBJ2-5|TRBD1
CASSRQGQETQYF
TGTGCCAGCAGCAGACAGGGCCAAGAGACCCAGTACTTC
>-|TRBV5-6|TRBJ2-1|TRBD1
CASMGQGLHEQFF
TGTGCCAGCATGGGACAGGGCCTCCATGAGCAGTTCTTC
>-|TRBV11-2|TRBJ2-7|TRBD2
CASSSGGALKDSYEQYF
TGTGCCAGCAGCTCCGGGGGGGCGCTCAAGGACAGCTACGAGCAGTACTTC
>-|TRBV5-4|TRBJ1-1|TRBD1
CASSLGGTGNTEAFF
TGTGCCAGCAGCTTGGGGGGGACAGGGAACACTGAAGCTTTCTTT
>-|TRBV2|TRBJ2-1|-
CASVGGGSSYNEQFF
TGTGCCAGCGTGGGAGGGGGTAGCTCCTACAATGAGCAGTTCTTC
>once|TRBV7-9|TRBJ2-1|TRBD2
CASSPRRRTSPNNEQFF
TGTGCCAGCAGCCCCCGTCGTAGGACTAGCCCTAACAATGAGCAGTTCTTC
>-|TRBV11-1|TRBJ1-2|TRBD1
CASSHPETGNGYTF
TGTGCCAGCAGCCATCCGGAGACAGGGAATGGCTACACCTTC
>once|TRBV5-1|TRBJ2-7|-
CASSLAGATVYEQYF
TGCGCCAGCAGCTTGGCAGGCGCCACGGTCTACGAGCAGTACTTC
>-|TRBV6-1|TRBJ1-2|-
CASSENALGTNYGYTF
TGTGCCAGCAGTGAAAATGCCCTTGGCACTAACTATGGCTACACCTTC
>-|TRBV28|TRBJ1-2|-
CASRSGLDYGYTF
TGTGCCAGCAGGTCAGGGCTGGACTATGGCTACACCTTC
>-|TRBV30|TRBJ1-3|TRBD1
CAWGKDRGPDTIYF
TGTGCCTGGGGAAAGGACAGGGGGCCGGACACCATATATTTT
>-|TRBV7-2|TRBJ1-6|TRBD1
CASSLFGSTRGANSPLHF
TGTGCCAGCAGCTTATTTGGCTCCACCAGGGGGGCTAATTCACCCCTCCACTTT
>-|TRBV5-1|TRBJ1-2|TRBD1
CASSLETGTDLNYGYTF
TGCGCCAGCAGCTTGGAGACAGGGACCGATCTTAACTATGGCTACACCTTC
>once|TRBV12-3/TRBV12-4|TRBJ2-7|-
CASSLAGSEQYF
TGTGCCAGCAGTTTGGCAGGGTCGGAGCAGTACTTC
>-|TRBV4-1|TRBJ2-1|TRBD1
CASSQAGTGGDNEQFF
TGCGCCAGCAGCCAGGCCGGGACAGGGGGTGACAATGAGCAGTTCTTC
>-|TRBV30|TRBJ1-5|-
CAWSVTERRGPQHF
TGTGCCTGGAGTGTAACGGAAAGAAGGGGGCCCCAGCATTTT
>-|TRBV30|TRBJ1-1|-
CAWSVRGSEAFF
TGTGCCTGGAGTGTACGGGGGTCTGAAGCTTTCTTT
>-|TRBV7-8|TRBJ1-5|-
CASSLVESFNQPQHF
TGTGCCAGCAGCTTAGTGGAGTCATTCAATCAGCCCCAGCATTTT
>-|TRBV6-2/TRBV6-3|TRBJ2-2|TRBD2
CASSYVRGGANTGELFF
TGTGCCAGCAGTTACGTTCGCGGGGGGGCGAACACCGGGGAGCTGTTTTTT
>-|TRBV11-3|TRBJ2-6|-
CASSPSLGAGANVLTF
TGTGCCAGCAGCCCCTCCCTAGGTGCCGGGGCCAACGTCCTGACTTTC
>-|TRBV7-2|TRBJ2-7|-
CASSLVGAPYEQYF
TGTGCCAGCAGCTTAGTTGGGGCCCCCTACGAGCAGTACTTC
>-|TRBV14|TRBJ1-4|-
CASSPSGGVGEKLFF
TGTGCCAGCAGTCCCTCGGGGGGCGTAGGTGAAAAACTGTTTTTT
>-|TRBV4-3|TRBJ2-3|-
CASSQDSYISTDTQYF
TGCGCCAGCAGCCAAGACTCTTATATTAGCACAGATACGCAGTATTTT
>-|TRBV30|TRBJ1-6|TRBD1
CAWDRANSPLHF
TGTGCCTGGGACAGGGCGAATTCACCCCTCCACTTT
>-|TRBV13|TRBJ2-5|TRBD1
CASSRQGQETQYF
TGTGCCAGCAGCCGACAGGGGCAAGAGACCCAGTACTTC
>-|TRBV3-1/TRBV3-2|TRBJ2-7|TRBD2
CASSPSAGTTYEQYF
TGTGCCAGCAGCCCATCAGCGGGGACTACCTACGAGCAGTACTTC
>-|TRBV5-8|TRBJ1-3|-
CASSLGRTLLGNTIYF
TGTGCCAGCAGCTTGGGTCGGACTCTTTTGGGAAACACCATATATTTT
>-|TRBV24-1|TRBJ2-1|-
CATSDYRLVDEQFF
TGTGCCACCAGTGACTATAGACTAGTTGATGAGCAGTTCTTC
>few|TRBV6-5|TRBJ1-2|TRBD1
CASNRGPNYGYTF
TGTGCCAGCAACAGGGGACCTAACTATGGCTACACCTTC
>-|TRBV24-1|TRBJ2-1|-
CATSGRRGEQFF
TGTGCCACCAGTGGCAGGAGGGGTGAGCAGTTCTTC
>few|TRBV29-1|TRBJ1-2|-
CSVGRGNYGYTF
TGCAGCGTTGGGAGGGGCAACTATGGCTACACCTTC
>-|TRBV28|TRBJ1-1|-
CASSLRGTEAFF
TGTGCCAGCAGTTTAAGGGGGACTGAAGCTTTCTTT
>-|TRBV5-8|TRBJ1-6|TRBD1
CASSKQGFSSPLHF
TGTGCCAGCAGCAAACAGGGGTTTAGTTCACCCCTCCACTTT
>-|TRBV7-6|TRBJ1-6|TRBD1
CASSFGTVNSPLHF
TGTGCCAGCAGCTTTGGGACAGTAAATTCACCCCTCCACTTT
>-|TRBV14|TRBJ2-3|TRBD2
CASSQPGLAGGLTDTQYF
TGTGCCAGCAGCCAACCGGGACTAGCGGGGGGTCTCACAGATACGCAGTATTTT
>-|TRBV19|TRBJ2-5|TRBD2
CASRGRSGVGETQYF
TGTGCCAGTAGGGGGCGGAGCGGGGTGGGAGAGACCCAGTACTTC
>-|TRBV12-3/TRBV12-4|TRBJ1-1|-
CASSSTGSTEAFF
TGTGCCAGCAGTTCTACAGGGAGCACTGAAGCTTTCTTT
>-|TRBV5-5|TRBJ2-5|TRBD1
CASSNQGVQETQYF
TGTGCCAGCAGCAATCAGGGGGTCCAAGAGACCCAGTACTTC
>few|TRBV4-3|TRBJ1-1|-
CASSQEEEAGYTEAFF
TGCGCCAGCAGCCAAGAAGAAGAGGCAGGGTACACTGAAGCTTTCTTT
>-|TRBV7-8|TRBJ1-2|-
CASTPGVGGRNYGYTF
TGTGCCAGCACCCCGGGGGTGGGAGGCCGGAACTATGGCTACACCTTC
>-|TRBV5-1|TRBJ1-2|TRBD1
CASSSTWTGGENGYTF
TGCGCCAGCAGCTCAACGTGGACAGGTGGGGAGAATGGCTACACCTTC
>-|TRBV25-1|TRBJ2-7|TRBD1
CASSETGTGNYEQYF
TGTGCCAGCAGTGAGACCGGGACAGGGAACTACGAGCAGTACTTC
>-|TRBV3-1/TRBV3-2|TRBJ1-1|TRBD1
CASSDRDRGEAFF
TGTGCCAGCAGCGACCGGGACAGGGGTGAAGCTTTCTTT
>-|TRBV3-1/TRBV3-2|TRBJ1-1|-
CASSQGIGSGEAFF
TGTGCCAGCAGCCAAGGCATCGGGTCGGGAGAAGCTTTCTTT
>-|TRBV4-2|TRBJ1-4|-
CASSPREGGDEKLFF
TGTGCCAGCAGCCCCCGGGAGGGTGGAGATGAAAAACTGTTTTTT